This TCR beta chain originates from a study of early T cells in non-severe SARS-CoV-2 infection. Study summary: From unsorted whole blood, bulk RNA was sequenced, and the chains remained unpaired. Notes on the study in general: Anti-spike CD8 responses were favored in VDJdb matching, and private and CD4 specificities were missed.

This clonotype was counted many times. The antigen is unknown. At one of its ends the junction is not consistent with the germline gene, which may arise from a read error. Individual cDNA molecules received unique molecular identifiers during library preparation. TCRdb fed the 5' RACE reads into MiXCR, producing one record per CDR3 protein. The sample records some 30,000 distinct CDR3 sequences, about 3% being singletons. The germline V gene has CDR1 KGHSH and CDR2 LQKENI. This CDR3 is 12 amino acids long. Sequencing used whole blood. The sequence came from an adult who was a healthcare worker with PCR-confirmed SARS-CoV-2 infection or an uninfected control (not recorded which). The rearrangement links TRBV18 to TRBJ2-1, with D possibly matching TRBD2 (6 bases). The chain's CDR3 is CASSPLFGTGDF. For the CDR3, the DNA is TGTGCCAGCTCACCACTCTTTGGGACGGGGGACTTC.